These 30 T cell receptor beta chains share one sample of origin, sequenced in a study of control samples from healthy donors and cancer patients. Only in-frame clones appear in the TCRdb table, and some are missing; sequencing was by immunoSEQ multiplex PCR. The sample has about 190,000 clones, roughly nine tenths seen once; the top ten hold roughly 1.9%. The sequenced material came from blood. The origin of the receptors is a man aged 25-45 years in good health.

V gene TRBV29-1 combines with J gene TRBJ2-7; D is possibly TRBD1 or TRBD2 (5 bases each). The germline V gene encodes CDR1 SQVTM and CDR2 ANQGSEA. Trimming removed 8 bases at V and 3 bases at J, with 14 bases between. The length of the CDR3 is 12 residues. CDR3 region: CSFEGPNYEQYF. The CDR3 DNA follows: TGCAGCTTCGAGGGACCAAACTACGAGCAGTACTTC.

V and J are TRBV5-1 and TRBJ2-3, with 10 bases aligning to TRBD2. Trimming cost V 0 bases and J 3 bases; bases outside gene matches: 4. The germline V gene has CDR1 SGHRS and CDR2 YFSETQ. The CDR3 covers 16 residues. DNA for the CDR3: TGCGCCAGCAGCTTGGAACTAGCGGGGTCTACAGATACGCAGTATTTT. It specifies CASSLELAGSTDTQYF.

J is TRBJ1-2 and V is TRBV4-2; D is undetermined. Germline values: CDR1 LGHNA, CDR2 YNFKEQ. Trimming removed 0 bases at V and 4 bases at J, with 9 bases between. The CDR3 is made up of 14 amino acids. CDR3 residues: CASSQDVGVYGYTF. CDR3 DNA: TGTGCCAGCAGCCAAGATGTTGGAGTCTATGGCTACACCTTC.

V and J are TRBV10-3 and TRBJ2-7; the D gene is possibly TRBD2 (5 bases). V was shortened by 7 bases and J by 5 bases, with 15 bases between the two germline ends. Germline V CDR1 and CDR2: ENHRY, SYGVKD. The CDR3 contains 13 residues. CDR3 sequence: CAITRTEAHEQYF. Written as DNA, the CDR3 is TGTGCCATCACACGGACGGAGGCCCACGAGCAGTACTTC.

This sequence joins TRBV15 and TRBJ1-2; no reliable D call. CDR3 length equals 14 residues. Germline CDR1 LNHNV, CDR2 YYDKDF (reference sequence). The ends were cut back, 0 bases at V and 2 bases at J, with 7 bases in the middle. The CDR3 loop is CATSRDRQNYGYTF. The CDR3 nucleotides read TGTGCCACCAGCAGAGATCGGCAGAACTATGGCTACACCTTC.

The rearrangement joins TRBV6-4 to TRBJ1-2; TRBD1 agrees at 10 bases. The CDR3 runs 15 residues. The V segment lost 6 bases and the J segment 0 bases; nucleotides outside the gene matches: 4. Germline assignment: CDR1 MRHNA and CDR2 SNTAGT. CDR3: CASRADRGANYGYTF. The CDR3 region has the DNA TGTGCCAGCAGGGCGGACAGGGGGGCTAACTATGGCTACACCTTC.

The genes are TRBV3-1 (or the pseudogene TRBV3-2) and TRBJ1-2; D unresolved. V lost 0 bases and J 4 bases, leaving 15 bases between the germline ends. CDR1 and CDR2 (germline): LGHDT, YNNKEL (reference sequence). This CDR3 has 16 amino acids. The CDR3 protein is CASSQDLLAAGYGYTF. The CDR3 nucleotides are TGTGCCAGCAGCCAAGATCTGCTAGCCGCGGGCTATGGCTACACCTTC.

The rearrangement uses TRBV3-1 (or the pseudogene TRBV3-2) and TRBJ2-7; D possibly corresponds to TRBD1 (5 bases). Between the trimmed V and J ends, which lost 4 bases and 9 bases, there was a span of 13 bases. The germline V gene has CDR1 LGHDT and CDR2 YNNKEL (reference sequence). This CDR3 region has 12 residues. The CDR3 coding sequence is TGTGCCAGCAGCCCGTACTGGGGCAGGCAGTACTTC. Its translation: CASSPYWGRQYF.

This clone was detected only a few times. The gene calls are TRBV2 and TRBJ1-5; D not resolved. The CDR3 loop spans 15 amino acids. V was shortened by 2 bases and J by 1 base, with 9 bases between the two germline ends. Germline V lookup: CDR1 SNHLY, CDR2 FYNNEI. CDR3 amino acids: CASSEWVGSNQPQHF. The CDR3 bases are TGTGCCAGCAGTGAATGGGTGGGGAGCAATCAGCCCCAGCATTTT.

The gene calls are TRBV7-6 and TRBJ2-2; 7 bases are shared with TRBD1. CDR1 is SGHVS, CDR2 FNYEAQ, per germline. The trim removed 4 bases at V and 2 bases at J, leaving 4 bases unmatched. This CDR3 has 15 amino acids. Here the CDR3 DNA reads TGTGCCAGCAGCTCCGGGACAGCAAACACCGGGGAGCTGTTTTTT. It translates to CASSSGTANTGELFF.

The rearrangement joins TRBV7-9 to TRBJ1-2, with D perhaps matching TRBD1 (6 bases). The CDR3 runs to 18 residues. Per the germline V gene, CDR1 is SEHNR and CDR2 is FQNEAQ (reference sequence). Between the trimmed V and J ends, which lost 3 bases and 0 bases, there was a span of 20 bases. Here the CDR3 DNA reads TGTGCCAGCAGCTTGGGGGCCGCGGGGACGGCACCTAACTATGGCTACACCTTC. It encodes CASSLGAAGTAPNYGYTF.

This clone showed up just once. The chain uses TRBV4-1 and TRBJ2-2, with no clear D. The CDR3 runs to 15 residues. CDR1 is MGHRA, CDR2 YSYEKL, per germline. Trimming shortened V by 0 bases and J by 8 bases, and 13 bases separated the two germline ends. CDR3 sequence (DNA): TGCGCCAGCAGCCAAGAAACGGCTTTCCCGGGGGAGCTGTTTTTT. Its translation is CASSQETAFPGELFF.

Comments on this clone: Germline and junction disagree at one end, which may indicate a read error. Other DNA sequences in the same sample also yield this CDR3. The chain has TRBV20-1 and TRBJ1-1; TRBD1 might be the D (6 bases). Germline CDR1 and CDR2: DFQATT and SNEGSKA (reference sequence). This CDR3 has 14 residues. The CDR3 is CSASLGGAGTEAFF. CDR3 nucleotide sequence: TGCAGCGCTAGTCTGGGGGGGGCGGGCACTGAAGCTTTCTTT.

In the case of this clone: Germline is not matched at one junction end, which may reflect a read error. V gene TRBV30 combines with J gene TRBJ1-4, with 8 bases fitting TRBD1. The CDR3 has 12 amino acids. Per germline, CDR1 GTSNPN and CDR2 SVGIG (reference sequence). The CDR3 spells CAWSATPGQVIF. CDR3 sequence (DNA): TGTGCCTGGAGCGCTACTCCGGGACAGGTGATTTTT.

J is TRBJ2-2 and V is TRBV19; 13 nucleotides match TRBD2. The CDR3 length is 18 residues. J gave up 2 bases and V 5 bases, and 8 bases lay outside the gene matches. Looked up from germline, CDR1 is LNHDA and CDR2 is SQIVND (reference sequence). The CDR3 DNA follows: TGTGCCAGTAGTGTCCGACTAGCGGGGGGCGATAACACCGGGGAGCTGTTTTTT. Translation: CASSVRLAGGDNTGELFF.

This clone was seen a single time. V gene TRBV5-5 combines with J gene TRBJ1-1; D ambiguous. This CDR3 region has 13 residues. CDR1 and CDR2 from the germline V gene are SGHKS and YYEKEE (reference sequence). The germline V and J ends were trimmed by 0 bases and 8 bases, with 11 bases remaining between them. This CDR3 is CASSLGLKQEAFF. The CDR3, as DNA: TGTGCCAGCAGCTTGGGATTAAAACAGGAAGCTTTCTTT.

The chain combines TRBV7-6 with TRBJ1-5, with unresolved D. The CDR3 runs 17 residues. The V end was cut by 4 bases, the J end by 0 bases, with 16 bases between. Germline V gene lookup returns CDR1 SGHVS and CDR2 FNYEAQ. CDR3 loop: CASSSGYRINSNQPQHF. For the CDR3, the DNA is TGTGCCAGCAGCTCTGGTTACCGGATAAATAGCAATCAGCCCCAGCATTTT.

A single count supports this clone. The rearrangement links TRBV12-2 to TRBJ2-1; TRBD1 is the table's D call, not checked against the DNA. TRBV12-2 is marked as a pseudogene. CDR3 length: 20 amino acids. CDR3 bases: TGTGCAAGTCGCTTAGGGTCCCTCAGGGGGCGTCAAAATCAATACAATGAGCAGTTCTTC. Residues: CASRLGSLRGRQNQYNEQFF.

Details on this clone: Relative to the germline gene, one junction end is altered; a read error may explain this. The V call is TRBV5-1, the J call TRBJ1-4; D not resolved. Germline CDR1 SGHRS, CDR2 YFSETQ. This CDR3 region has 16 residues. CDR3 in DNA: TGCGCCAGCCGCTTAGGCAATAGTGCAACTAATGAAAAACTGTTTTTT. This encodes CASRLGNSATNEKLFF. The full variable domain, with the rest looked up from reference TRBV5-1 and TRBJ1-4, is KAGVTQTPRYLIKTRGQQVTLSCSPISGHRSVSWYQQTPGQGLQFLFEYFSETQRNKGNFPGRFSGRQFSNSRSEMNVSTLELGDSALYLCASRLGNSATNEKLFFGSGTQLSVL.

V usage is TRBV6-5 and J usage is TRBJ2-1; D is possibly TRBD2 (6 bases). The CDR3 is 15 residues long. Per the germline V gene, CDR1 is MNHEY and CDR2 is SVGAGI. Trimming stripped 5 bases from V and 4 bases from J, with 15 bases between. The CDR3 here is CASSRSGLPYNEQFF. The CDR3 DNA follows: TGTGCCAGCAGTAGATCGGGACTTCCTTACAATGAGCAGTTCTTC.

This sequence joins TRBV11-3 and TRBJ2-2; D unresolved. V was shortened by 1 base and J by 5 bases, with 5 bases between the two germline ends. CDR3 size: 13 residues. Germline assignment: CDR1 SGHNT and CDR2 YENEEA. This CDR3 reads CASSLVSTGELFF. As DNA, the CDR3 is TGTGCCAGCAGCTTAGTTTCGACCGGGGAGCTGTTTTTT.

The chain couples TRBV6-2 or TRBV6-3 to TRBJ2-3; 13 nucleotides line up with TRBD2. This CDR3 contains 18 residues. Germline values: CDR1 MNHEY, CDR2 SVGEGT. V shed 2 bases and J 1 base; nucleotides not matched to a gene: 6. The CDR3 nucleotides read TGTGCCAGCAGTTACCGTAGGACTAGCGGGGGACGCACAGATACGCAGTATTTT. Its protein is CASSYRRTSGGRTDTQYF.

CDR3 sequence reads: CASSEVWGSQPQHF. For the CDR3, the DNA is TGTGCCAGCAGTGAAGTGTGGGGTAGTCAGCCCCAGCATTTT. The rearrangement uses TRBV6-1 and TRBJ1-5; no definite D call. Germline CDR1 MNHNS, CDR2 SASEGT. The CDR3 sequence is 14 residues long. Trimming took 1 base from V and 6 from J, leaving 10 bases between them.

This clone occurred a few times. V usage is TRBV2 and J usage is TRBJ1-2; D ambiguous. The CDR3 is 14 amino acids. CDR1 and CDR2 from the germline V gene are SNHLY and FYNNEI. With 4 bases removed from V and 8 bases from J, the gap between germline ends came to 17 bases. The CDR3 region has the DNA TGTGCCAGCAGTGTTGGCACCTCGCCAGCGGGCTACACCTTC. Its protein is CASSVGTSPAGYTF.

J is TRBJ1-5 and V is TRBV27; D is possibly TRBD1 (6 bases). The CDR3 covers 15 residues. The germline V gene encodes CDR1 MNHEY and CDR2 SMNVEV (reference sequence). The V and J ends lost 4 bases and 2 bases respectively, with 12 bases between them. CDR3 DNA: TGTGCCAGCAGTTCGGGGGCAAGGGGCAATCAGCCCCAGCATTTT. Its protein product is CASSSGARGNQPQHF.

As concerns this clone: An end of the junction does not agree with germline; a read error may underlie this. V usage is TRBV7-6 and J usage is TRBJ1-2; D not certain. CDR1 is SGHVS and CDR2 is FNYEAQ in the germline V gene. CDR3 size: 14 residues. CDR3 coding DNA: TGTGCCAGCAGCCGCGACGGAGCTAACTATGGCTACATCTTC. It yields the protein CASSRDGANYGYIF.

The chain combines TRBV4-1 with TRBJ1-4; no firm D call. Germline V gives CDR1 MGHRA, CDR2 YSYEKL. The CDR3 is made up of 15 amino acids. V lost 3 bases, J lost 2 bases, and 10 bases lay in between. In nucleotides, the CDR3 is TGCGCCAGCAGCCATTTCGACAAGACTAATGAAAAACTGTTTTTT. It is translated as CASSHFDKTNEKLFF.

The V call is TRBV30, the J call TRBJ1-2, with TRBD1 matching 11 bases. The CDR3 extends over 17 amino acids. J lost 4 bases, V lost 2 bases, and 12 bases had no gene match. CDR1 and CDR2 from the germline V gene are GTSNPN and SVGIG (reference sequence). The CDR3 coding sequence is TGTGCCTGGAGTACCGCACCTGGGGGACAGGGGGGCTATGGCTACACCTTC. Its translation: CAWSTAPGGQGGYGYTF.

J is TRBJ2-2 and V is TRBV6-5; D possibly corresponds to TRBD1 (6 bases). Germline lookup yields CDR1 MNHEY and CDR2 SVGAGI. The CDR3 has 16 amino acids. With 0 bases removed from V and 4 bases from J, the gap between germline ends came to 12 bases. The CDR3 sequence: CASSYSRTATTGELFF. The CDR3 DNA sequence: TGTGCCAGCAGTTACTCGCGGACAGCAACCACCGGGGAGCTGTTTTTT.

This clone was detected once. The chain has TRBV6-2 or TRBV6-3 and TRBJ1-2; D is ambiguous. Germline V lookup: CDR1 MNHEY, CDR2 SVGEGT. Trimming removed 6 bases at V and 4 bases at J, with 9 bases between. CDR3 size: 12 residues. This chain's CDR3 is CASSPQIYGYTF. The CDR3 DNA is TGTGCCAGCAGCCCACAGATCTATGGCTACACCTTC.